One and the same sample provided the 26 T cell receptor beta chains below, sequenced in a study of identical twins. MiXCR was run by TCRdb on the 5' RACE reads, yielding one entry per CDR3 protein. The sample contains about 900,000 distinct CDR3 sequences, around 12% of which appear only once. The sample was also linked to a second study, of yellow fever vaccine responses in identical twins.

Input material: PBMCs. The receptors were sampled from a woman between 18 and 29 years old in good health.

This clonotype was recorded a few times. The chain employs TRBV28 and TRBJ2-2; 7 nucleotides line up with TRBD2. The CDR3 contains 15 residues. Trimming took 7 bases from V and 3 from J; bases not matched to a gene: 8. Germline CDR1 MDHEN, CDR2 SYDVKM. CDR3 DNA sequence: TGTGCCAGCACCCGGACTAGTTTTGACACCGGGGAGCTGTTTTTT. It encodes CASTRTSFDTGELFF.

This clonotype has more than one count but fewer than ten. J is TRBJ1-2 and V is TRBV29-1, with 9 bases lining up with TRBD1. Germline loops: CDR1 SQVTM, CDR2 ANQGSEA. CDR3 length: 15 amino acids. Trimming took 2 bases from V and 7 from J; bases not matched to a gene: 11. DNA of the CDR3: TGCAGCGTTGAACTATCCGGGACAGGGAGAAGTGGCTACACCTTC. It yields the protein CSVELSGTGRSGYTF.

This clonotype was counted between two and nine times. J is TRBJ2-2 and V is TRBV29-1, with 11 bases that match TRBD1. Germline assignment: CDR1 SQVTM and CDR2 ANQGSEA. The CDR3 consists of 16 residues. With 4 bases clipped from V and 2 bases from J, the junction kept 6 bases outside the gene matches. The CDR3 DNA reads as TGCAGCGTTGTCCGGACAGGGGGCCTTAACACCGGGGAGCTGTTTTTT. Translating gives CSVVRTGGLNTGELFF.

This clonotype was seen a few times. The CDR3 protein is CASSLNSGRETQYF. CDR3 nucleotides: TGCGCCAGCAGCCTAAACTCGGGTCGGGAGACCCAGTACTTC. The chain combines TRBV5-1 with TRBJ2-5; no definite D call. Germline V gives CDR1 SGHRS, CDR2 YFSETQ. CDR3 length: 14 amino acids. The V end was cut by 4 bases, the J end by 5 bases, with 15 bases between.

This clonotype was detected only a few times. A read error may produce the germline difference seen at one junction end. The V gene is TRBV24-1, the J gene TRBJ2-1; maybe TRBD1 (5 bases). The germline V gene encodes CDR1 KGHDR and CDR2 SFDVKD. The length of the CDR3 is 12 residues. The CDR3 region has the DNA TGTGCCACCAGTGCTTTGGGGCTAAAGCAGTTCTTC. It codes for CATSALGLKQFF.

This clonotype was counted at least ten times. This rearrangement joins TRBV9 to TRBJ2-2; D possibly corresponds to TRBD2 (6 bases). The CDR3 is 17 residues long. Germline-derived CDR1 and CDR2 are SGDLS and YYNGEE. Trimming pared 1 base from V and 1 base from J, leaving 14 bases between. CDR3 residues: CASSVPYGRGNTGELFF. CDR3 bases: TGTGCCAGCAGCGTACCGTACGGGAGAGGGAACACCGGGGAGCTGTTTTTT.

The chain has TRBV13 and TRBJ2-3, with TRBD1 as a possible D gene (6 bases). V lost 4 bases, J lost 2 bases, and 16 bases lay in between. Germline V gives CDR1 PRHDT, CDR2 FYEKMQ (reference sequence). The CDR3 is made up of 16 amino acids. CDR3 sequence: CASSSLVSGDTDTQYF. The CDR3 DNA is TGTGCCAGCAGCTCGCTAGTGTCAGGGGACACAGATACGCAGTATTTT.

This clonotype has a count of ten or more. The chain is built from TRBV12-3 or TRBV12-4 and TRBJ1-3; possible D gene TRBD1, 5 bases. Trimming removed 5 bases at V and 2 bases at J, with 10 bases between. The CDR3 has 14 residues. CDR3 nucleotide sequence: TGTGCCAGCAGTAGGCCCAGGGCTGGAAACACCATATATTTT. Its translation is CASSRPRAGNTIYF.

In this sample, this clonotype turned up many times. The chain combines TRBV20-1 with TRBJ2-1; D possibly uses TRBD1 or TRBD2 (5 bases each). Germline V gene sequence: CDR1 DFQATT, CDR2 SNEGSKA (reference sequence). Trimming stripped 3 bases from V and 6 bases from J, with 12 bases between. This CDR3 spans 13 amino acids. The CDR3: CSARRGDGNEQFF. In nucleotides, the CDR3 is TGCAGTGCTAGGAGGGGAGATGGCAATGAGCAGTTCTTC.

The chain carries TRBV28 and TRBJ2-2, with D possibly TRBD2 on 6 matching bases. Germline V gives CDR1 MDHEN, CDR2 SYDVKM. Trimming stripped 4 bases from V and 3 bases from J, with 15 bases between. CDR3 length: 16 amino acids. CDR3 sequence: CASSSPRGKDTGELFF. Here the CDR3 DNA reads TGTGCCAGCAGTTCACCGCGGGGAAAGGACACCGGGGAGCTGTTTTTT.

The CDR3 region is CATSDYREGHNEQFF. In DNA form, the CDR3 reads TGTGCCACCAGTGATTATAGGGAGGGACACAATGAGCAGTTCTTC. The chain recombines TRBV24-1 with TRBJ2-1, with TRBD2 matching 7 bases. This CDR3 contains 15 residues. From germline, CDR1 is KGHDR and CDR2 SFDVKD. V shed 2 bases, J shed 5 bases, and the junction held 5 bases outside the gene matches.

CDR3: CASSEAAGGPYEQFF. Here the CDR3 DNA reads TGTGCCAGCAGTGAAGCGGCGGGGGGGCCCTATGAGCAGTTCTTC. This rearrangement joins TRBV6-1 to TRBJ2-1, with TRBD2 identical over 9 bases. The CDR3 runs 15 residues. Germline CDR1 is MNHNS and CDR2 is SASEGT. V shed 0 bases, J shed 8 bases, and the junction held 5 bases outside the gene matches.

This clonotype showed up just a few times. The rearrangement links TRBV10-3 to TRBJ2-3, with D possibly TRBD2 on 6 matching bases. V lost 8 bases and J 4 bases, leaving 16 bases between the germline ends. This CDR3 has 14 residues. The germline V gene encodes CDR1 ENHRY and CDR2 SYGVKD. The CDR3 sequence is CAIALDYSADTQYF. The CDR3 nucleotides read TGTGCCATCGCGCTGGACTACAGCGCAGATACGCAGTATTTT.

This clonotype was counted only a few times. J is TRBJ2-7 and V is TRBV6-6, with D unclear. CDR3 length equals 13 residues. Germline loops: CDR1 MNHNY, CDR2 SVGAGI (reference sequence). V lost 2 bases, J lost 1 base, and 6 bases lay in between. Here the CDR3 reads CASSYSKSYEQYV. The CDR3 coding sequence is TGTGCCAGCAGTTACAGCAAGTCCTACGAGCAGTACGTC.

This clonotype was counted between two and nine times. The J gene is TRBJ2-1, the V gene TRBV24-1; possible D gene TRBD2, 6 bases. V lost 1 base to trimming and J lost 4 bases, with 10 bases between them. From germline, CDR1 is KGHDR and CDR2 SFDVKD. CDR3 length equals 15 residues. The CDR3: CATSDLGTPYNEQFF. DNA for the CDR3: TGTGCCACCAGTGATTTAGGGACTCCTTACAATGAGCAGTTCTTC.

This clonotype has a handful of counts. J is TRBJ1-1 and V is TRBV7-9; D is possibly TRBD1 (5 bases). Trimming pared 5 bases from V and 7 bases from J, leaving 20 bases between. Germline lookup yields CDR1 SEHNR and CDR2 FQNEAQ (reference sequence). The CDR3 totals 15 residues. The CDR3 DNA is TGTGCCAGCAGCCCCGGGACTGAGTGGAACGGTGAAGCTTTCTTT. Translation gives CASSPGTEWNGEAFF.

At least ten counts were recorded for this clonotype. The V and J genes are TRBV11-2 and TRBJ2-7, with TRBD1 matching 12 bases. V gave up 0 bases and J gave up 3 bases; unmatched junction bases: 6. Germline V CDR1 and CDR2: SGHAT, FQNNGV. The CDR3 extends over 17 amino acids. The CDR3 DNA sequence: TGTGCCAGCAGCTTAGAAGGGGACAGGGGGCTTGACTACGAGCAGTACTTC. Translating it yields CASSLEGDRGLDYEQYF.

Ten or more counts support this clonotype. CDR3: CASSLRVSPLHF. The CDR3 DNA is TGTGCCAGCAGCCTCAGGGTTTCACCCCTCCACTTT. J is TRBJ1-6 and V is TRBV12-3 or TRBV12-4; possible D gene TRBD1, 5 bases. With 6 bases removed from V and 9 bases from J, the gap between germline ends came to 9 bases. The CDR3 has 12 amino acids.

The V call is TRBV11-2, the J call TRBJ1-4; D gene unclear. Germline values: CDR1 SGHAT, CDR2 FQNNGV. Between the trimmed V and J ends, which lost 4 bases and 4 bases, there was a span of 13 bases. The CDR3 runs to 15 residues. The CDR3 sequence: CASSSRGGFNEKLFF. As DNA, the CDR3 is TGTGCCAGCAGCTCGCGGGGAGGTTTTAATGAAAAACTGTTTTTT. Supplemented by reference TRBV11-2 and TRBJ1-4, the full variable domain reads EAGVAQSPRYKIIEKRQSVAFWCNPISGHATLYWYQQILGQGPKLLIQFQNNGVVDDSQLPKDRFSAERLKGVDSTLKIQPAKLEDSAVYLCASSSRGGFNEKLFFGSGTQLSVL.

V is TRBV2 and J is TRBJ2-5; 11 positions match TRBD1. J lost 3 bases, V lost 8 bases, and 2 bases had no gene match. This CDR3 spans 13 amino acids. Germline V gene lookup returns CDR1 SNHLY and CDR2 FYNNEI. The CDR3 DNA reads as TGTGCCAGCGCGGGACAGGGGGAAGAGACCCAGTACTTC. Encoded protein: CASAGQGEETQYF.

The genes are TRBV7-2 and TRBJ2-5; weak D call: TRBD1 (6 bases). The CDR3 runs to 14 residues. Looked up from germline, CDR1 is SGHTA and CDR2 is FQGNSA. The ends were cut back, 6 bases at V and 3 bases at J, with 14 bases in the middle. As DNA, the CDR3 is TGTGCCAGCAGGAACCCGGGACATAAAGAGACCCAGTACTTC. It yields the protein CASRNPGHKETQYF.

As DNA, the CDR3 is TGTGCCACCCGCCCCAAGGACAGAACCTACGAGCAGTACTTC. Its protein is CATRPKDRTYEQYF. The rearrangement joins TRBV24-1 to TRBJ2-7; tentative D call: TRBD1 (6 bases). Germline CDR1 and CDR2: KGHDR and SFDVKD. The CDR3 spans 14 residues. Deletions cut 9 bases from V and 2 bases from J, with 16 bases between.

In its sample, this clonotype was seen a few times. The genes are TRBV5-6 and TRBJ2-1; D possibly corresponds to TRBD1 (6 bases). V lost 0 bases and J 13 bases, leaving 11 bases between the germline ends. CDR1 SGHDT and CDR2 YYEEEE come from the germline V gene. There are 12 residues in the CDR3. CDR3 sequence (DNA): TGTGCCAGCAGCTTGGGTGGGACAAATCAGTTCTTC. Its protein product is CASSLGGTNQFF.

This clonotype was picked up a small number of times. The genes are TRBV9 and TRBJ1-3; D is uncertain. The V gene lost 2 bases and the J gene lost 0 bases, with 6 bases spanning the gap. Germline values: CDR1 SGDLS, CDR2 YYNGEE. The CDR3 is 14 amino acids. The CDR3 here is CASSVQHSGNTIYF. CDR3 sequence (DNA): TGTGCCAGCAGCGTGCAGCACTCTGGAAACACCATATATTTT.

This clonotype has just a few counts. The rearrangement uses TRBV5-6 and TRBJ2-2; the D gene is possibly TRBD1 (5 bases). Germline V gives CDR1 SGHDT, CDR2 YYEEEE. Deletions cut 3 bases from V and 7 bases from J, with 22 bases between. The CDR3 consists of 17 residues. The CDR3 is CASSSSWPQGKSGELFF. The CDR3, as DNA: TGTGCCAGCAGCTCTAGTTGGCCCCAGGGAAAGAGCGGGGAGCTGTTTTTT.

In its sample, this clonotype was seen many times. This sequence joins TRBV5-6 and TRBJ2-1, with 10 positions matching TRBD1. In germline, CDR1 is SGHDT, CDR2 YYEEEE. V was clipped by 0 bases and J by 2 bases; unmatched bases: 14. The CDR3 loop spans 20 amino acids. CDR3 DNA sequence: TGTGCCAGCAGCTTGGTCCCGGGACAGGGGCCCCTTACCACCTACAATGAGCAGTTCTTC. This translates into CASSLVPGQGPLTTYNEQFF.